Each of the 7 T cell receptor beta chains below was sequenced from the same sample in a study of T cells after yellow fever vaccination (dated by TCRdb to between 2018 and 2021). This sample's treatment or condition label indicates: live attenuated yellow fever vaccine strain. The protocol used for the library was 5' RACE. Sequencing used an Illumina HiSeq 2500. Clones were called with MiXCR by TCRdb after fastp trimmed the public reads at Q25, and only in-frame beta chains were retained. Under each unique CDR3 protein, matching rows form one entry showing the most common genes and DNA. The sample table contains 620,000 or so distinct CDR3 sequences; only one count was recorded for less than 20% of them. Together, the top ten hold about 18% of the sample. The sequences come from PBMCs, collected less than 6 days after the first yellow fever vaccination. The receptors shown here come from a young man who received the YFV17D yellow fever vaccine.

The V gene is TRBV19, the J gene TRBJ2-5; D not certain. Trimming took 6 bases from V and 5 from J, leaving 13 bases between them. CDR3 length: 13 residues. Germline V gene lookup returns CDR1 LNHDA and CDR2 SQIVND (reference sequence). In DNA form, the CDR3 reads TGTGCCAGTAGAGACCCATTCTGGGAGACCCAGTACTTC. This codes for CASRDPFWETQYF.

The V gene is TRBV20-1, the J gene TRBJ1-5, with a tentative D call TRBD1 (6 bases). CDR1 and CDR2 (germline): DFQATT, SNEGSKA (reference sequence). The CDR3 runs to 13 residues. The V end was cut by 7 bases, the J end by 3 bases, with 13 bases between. CDR3 region: CSVRTEINQPQHF. CDR3 in DNA: TGCAGTGTCAGGACAGAAATCAATCAGCCCCAGCATTTT.

This clonotype occurred many times. V gene TRBV7-2 combines with J gene TRBJ2-1, with TRBD2 matching 14 bases. The junction had 6 bases not matched to a gene; V was cut back by 5 bases and J by 9 bases. This CDR3 has 15 residues. Per germline, CDR1 SGHTA and CDR2 FQGNSA. The CDR3 is CASSPTSGGAGEQFF. DNA for the CDR3: TGTGCCAGCAGCCCGACTAGCGGGGGGGCTGGTGAGCAGTTCTTC.

This clonotype was seen a handful of times. The chain employs TRBV12-3 or TRBV12-4 and TRBJ1-1, with TRBD1 matching 7 bases. V was pared by 10 bases and J by 0 bases, with 8 bases of the junction left unmatched. CDR3 length equals 14 residues. CDR3 sequence: CATHRQGLNTEAFF. CDR3 DNA sequence: TGTGCCACTCACAGACAGGGCTTGAACACTGAAGCTTTCTTT.

The chain joins TRBV4-2 to TRBJ1-1; no definite D call. Germline-derived CDR1 and CDR2 are LGHNA and YNFKEQ. The CDR3 has 12 residues. Trimming pared 8 bases from V and 0 bases from J, leaving 7 bases between. The CDR3 nucleotides are TGTGCCAGCTTAGGGTTGAACACTGAAGCTTTCTTT. Its protein product is CASLGLNTEAFF.

This clonotype was counted a few times. The chain employs TRBV4-3 and TRBJ2-2; 15 bases align to TRBD2. Per germline, CDR1 LGHNA and CDR2 YSLEER. The CDR3 runs to 19 residues. V shed 3 bases, J shed 4 bases, and the junction held 9 bases outside the gene matches. The CDR3 nucleotides read TGCGCCAGCAGCCATTCGGGACTAGCGGGGGGTGCGAGCACCGGGGAGCTGTTTTTT. This gives the protein CASSHSGLAGGASTGELFF.

This clonotype has more than one count but fewer than ten. This chain connects TRBV18 to TRBJ2-2; D is possibly TRBD2 (6 bases). Trimming cost V 1 base and J 5 bases, with 11 bases left between them. Germline assignment: CDR1 KGHSH and CDR2 LQKENI. This CDR3 comprises 15 residues. The CDR3 loop reads CASSPQGGRTGELFF. Here the CDR3 DNA reads TGTGCCAGCTCACCACAGGGAGGTCGAACCGGGGAGCTGTTTTTT.